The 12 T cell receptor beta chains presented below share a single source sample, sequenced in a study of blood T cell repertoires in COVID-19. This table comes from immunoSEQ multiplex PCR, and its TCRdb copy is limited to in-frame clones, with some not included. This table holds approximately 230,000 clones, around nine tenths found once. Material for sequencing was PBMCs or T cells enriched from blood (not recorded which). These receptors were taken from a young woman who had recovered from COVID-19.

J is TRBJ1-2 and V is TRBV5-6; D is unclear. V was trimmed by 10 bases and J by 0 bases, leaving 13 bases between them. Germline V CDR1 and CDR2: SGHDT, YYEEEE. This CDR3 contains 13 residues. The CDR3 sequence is CAPGKPTNYGYTF. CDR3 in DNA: TGTGCCCCGGGGAAACCCACTAACTATGGCTACACCTTC.

CDR3 sequence reads: CASVTTGTGELFF. The CDR3 DNA reads TGTGCTAGTGTTACTACAGGGACCGGGGAGCTGTTTTTT. The chain joins TRBV12-5 to TRBJ2-2; D might be TRBD1 (6 bases). This CDR3 region has 13 residues. Germline V CDR1 and CDR2: LGHNT, FRNRAP. The V end was cut by 7 bases, the J end by 5 bases, with 11 bases between.

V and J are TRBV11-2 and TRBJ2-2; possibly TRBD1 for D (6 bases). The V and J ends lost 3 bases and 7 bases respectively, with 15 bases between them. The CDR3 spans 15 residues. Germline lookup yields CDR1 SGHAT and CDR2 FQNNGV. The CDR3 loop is CASSFGAQGVGELFF. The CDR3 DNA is TGTGCCAGCAGCTTCGGGGCACAGGGAGTCGGGGAGCTGTTTTTT.

The chain's CDR3 is CASSIVGGGGVEQFF. The CDR3 DNA sequence: TGTGCCAGTAGTATAGTGGGCGGGGGGGGAGTTGAGCAGTTCTTC. This chain links TRBV19 with TRBJ2-1, with 9 bases aligning to TRBD2. The V gene's germline CDR1 is LNHDA and CDR2 SQIVND (reference sequence). Trimming removed 1 base from V and 9 bases from J; junction bases left unmatched: 7. The CDR3 spans 15 residues.

As DNA, the CDR3 is TGTGCCAGCAGTTTACCTCTCTTGAACACTGAAGCTTTCTTT. Translated, it gives CASSLPLLNTEAFF. The chain joins TRBV28 to TRBJ1-1; D call uncertain. Germline V gene data show CDR1 as MDHEN and CDR2 as SYDVKM. Trimming shortened V by 2 bases and J by 0 bases, and 7 bases separated the two germline ends. The CDR3 loop spans 14 amino acids.

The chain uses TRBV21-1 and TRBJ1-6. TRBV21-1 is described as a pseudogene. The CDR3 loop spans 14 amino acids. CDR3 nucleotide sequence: TGTGCCAGCAGCAAAGCGCTAGGCAATCCACCCCTCCACTTT. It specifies CASSKALGNPPLHF.

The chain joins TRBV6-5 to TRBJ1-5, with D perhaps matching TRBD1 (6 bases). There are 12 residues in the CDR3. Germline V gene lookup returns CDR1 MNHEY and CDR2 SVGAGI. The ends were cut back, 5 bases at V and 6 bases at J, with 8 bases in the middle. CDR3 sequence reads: CASSIRGQPQHF. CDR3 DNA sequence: TGTGCCAGCAGTATCAGGGGTCAGCCCCAGCATTTT.

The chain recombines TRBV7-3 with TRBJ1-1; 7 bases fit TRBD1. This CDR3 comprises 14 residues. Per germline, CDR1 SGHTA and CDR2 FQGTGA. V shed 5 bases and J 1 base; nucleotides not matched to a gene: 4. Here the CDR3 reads CASSRGQANTEAFF. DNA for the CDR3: TGTGCCAGCAGCCGAGGACAGGCGAACACTGAAGCTTTCTTT.

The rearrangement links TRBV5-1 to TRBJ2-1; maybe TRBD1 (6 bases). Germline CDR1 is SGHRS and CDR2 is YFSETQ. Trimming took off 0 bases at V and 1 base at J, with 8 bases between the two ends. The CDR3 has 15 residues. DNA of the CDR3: TGCGCCAGCAGCTTGGACAGGGTTTCCTACAATGAGCAGTTCTTC. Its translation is CASSLDRVSYNEQFF. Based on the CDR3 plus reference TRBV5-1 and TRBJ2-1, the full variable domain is KAGVTQTPRYLIKTRGQQVTLSCSPISGHRSVSWYQQTPGQGLQFLFEYFSETQRNKGNFPGRFSGRQFSNSRSEMNVSTLELGDSALYLCASSLDRVSYNEQFFGPGTRLTVL.

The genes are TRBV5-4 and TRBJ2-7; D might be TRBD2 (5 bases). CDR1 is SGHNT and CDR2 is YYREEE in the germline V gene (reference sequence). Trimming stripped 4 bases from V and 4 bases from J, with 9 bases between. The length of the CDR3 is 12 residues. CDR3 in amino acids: CASSLDLYEQYF. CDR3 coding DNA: TGTGCCAGCAGCCTGGACTTGTACGAGCAGTACTTC.

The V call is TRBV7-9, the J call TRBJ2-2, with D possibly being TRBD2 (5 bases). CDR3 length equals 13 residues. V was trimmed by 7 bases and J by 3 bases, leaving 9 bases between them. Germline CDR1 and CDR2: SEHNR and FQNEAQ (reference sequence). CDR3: CASTSGDTGELFF. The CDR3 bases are TGTGCCAGCACCTCCGGGGACACCGGGGAGCTGTTTTTT. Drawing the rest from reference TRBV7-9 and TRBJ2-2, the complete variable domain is DTGVSQNPRHKITKRGQNVTFRCDPISEHNRLYWYRQTLGQGPEFLTYFQNEAQLEKSRLLSDRFSAERPKGSFSTLEIQRTEQGDSAMYLCASTSGDTGELFFGEGSRLTVL.

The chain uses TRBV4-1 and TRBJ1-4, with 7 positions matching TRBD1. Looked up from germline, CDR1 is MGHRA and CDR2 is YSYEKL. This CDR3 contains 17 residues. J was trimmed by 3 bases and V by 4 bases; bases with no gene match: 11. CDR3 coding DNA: TGCGCCAGCAGCCGCAAGAGGGACGGGACAGCTAATGAAAAACTGTTTTTT. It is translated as CASSRKRDGTANEKLFF.